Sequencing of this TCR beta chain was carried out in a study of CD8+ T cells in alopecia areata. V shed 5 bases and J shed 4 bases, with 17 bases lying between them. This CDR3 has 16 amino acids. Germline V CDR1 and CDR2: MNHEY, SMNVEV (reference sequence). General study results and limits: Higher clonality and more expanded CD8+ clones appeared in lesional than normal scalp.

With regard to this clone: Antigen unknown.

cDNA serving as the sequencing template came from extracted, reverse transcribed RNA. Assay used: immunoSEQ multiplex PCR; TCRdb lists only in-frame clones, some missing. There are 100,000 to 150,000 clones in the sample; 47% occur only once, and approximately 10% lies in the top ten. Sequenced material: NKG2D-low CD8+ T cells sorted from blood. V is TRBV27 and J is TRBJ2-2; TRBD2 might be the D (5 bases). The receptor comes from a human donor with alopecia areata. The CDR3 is CASSPDPPRGTGELFF. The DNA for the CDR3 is TGTGCCAGCAGTCCTGATCCTCCCCGGGGCACCGGGGAGCTGTTTTTT.